These T cell receptor beta chains were read from a single sample in a study of T cell repertoires in cytomegalovirus infection. No antigen is known for these receptors. MiXCR was run by TCRdb on the reads, yielding one entry per CDR3 protein. This sample has about 500,000 distinct CDR3 sequences; around 30% occur once, and the top ten carry about a sixth. The specimen was cultured PBMCs, collected from culture after CMV antigen stimulation. These receptors were obtained from a human donor in good health (CMV status not recorded). Some clones in this sample may be carry-over from other donors' samples. Both conserved end residues are part of each CDR3.

CASSLRAAEKLFF	TRBV7-8	TRBJ1-4
CASSARDAMNTEAFF	TRBV7-9	TRBJ1-1
CATTSGASTYEQYF	TRBV5-4	TRBJ2-7
CASSQEAGYYGYTF	TRBV4-3	TRBJ1-2
CASRTTSALDTQYF	TRBV12-3/TRBV12-4	TRBJ2-3
CASSLASGSLNEQFF	TRBV7-3	TRBJ2-1
CASSQEGLGRGLETQYF	TRBV4-3	TRBJ2-5
CASSPFGNIQYF	TRBV7-2	TRBJ2-4
CASSRNTQYF	TRBV28	TRBJ2-3
CASNLESLSNQPQHF	TRBV4-2	TRBJ1-5
CASSSGDTFETQYF	TRBV7-8	TRBJ2-5
CASSLRDHGGEQYF	TRBV3-1	TRBJ2-7
CASISQSAGGRNQPQHF	TRBV28	TRBJ1-5
CASSQDRGRGYTF	TRBV4-1	TRBJ1-2
CASSLRQGSSTEAFF	TRBV7-2	TRBJ1-1
CSARDPAAQETQYF	TRBV20-1	TRBJ2-5
CATLSNTGELFF	TRBV19	TRBJ2-2
CSVGRERNSPLHF	TRBV29-1	TRBJ1-6
CASSHGQRISSYNEQFF	TRBV7-2	TRBJ2-1
CASRSSGTSGLKFF	TRBV12-3/TRBV12-4	TRBJ2-1
CASSLHGRTEAFF	TRBV7-2	TRBJ1-1
CAGSLPGKAPRQFF	TRBV7-2	TRBJ2-1
CASSLVGGPETQYF	TRBV7-2	TRBJ2-5
CASRPRGRPITGELFF	TRBV11-2	TRBJ2-2
CASGGKEAFF	TRBV2	TRBJ1-1
CASSQDLQGGYGYTF	TRBV4-3	TRBJ1-2
CASSSGAVGETQYF	TRBV5-1	TRBJ2-5
CASSYAWRLDTQYF	TRBV6-8	TRBJ2-3
CAWSPIRLTGEQFF	TRBV30	TRBJ2-1
CASSPASGGIGELFF	TRBV7-2	TRBJ2-2
CASSLSSAGGELFF	TRBV6-6	TRBJ2-2
CASTLSIYNGYTF	TRBV19	TRBJ1-2
CASQSGAAGRDTQYF	TRBV6-2/TRBV6-3	TRBJ2-3
CASVAQGFYEQYF	TRBV2	TRBJ2-7
CARVTDSNYGYTF	TRBV2	TRBJ1-2
CASSWDRSGEQYF	TRBV5-6	TRBJ2-7
CASSAGGLGEQYF	TRBV12-3/TRBV12-4	TRBJ2-7
CASSARGYEQYF	TRBV7-6	TRBJ2-7
CASTSRGEGYGYTF	TRBV11-2	TRBJ1-2
CASNFRQQQFF	TRBV27	TRBJ2-1
CASSYSSLNEQFF	TRBV6-6	TRBJ2-1
CASSIGGASSYGYTF	TRBV19	TRBJ1-2
CASSPYRRDSFTDTQYF	TRBV11-2	TRBJ2-3
CASSPTVTSDEQYF	TRBV5-4	TRBJ2-7
CASSDRGANTEAFF	TRBV2	TRBJ1-1
CSGGQGEGGYTF	TRBV29-1	TRBJ1-2
CAISPGTGKGGQPQHF	TRBV10-3	TRBJ1-5
CASSLPGHHLFEQFF	TRBV27	TRBJ2-1
CASSIGLVFYNEQFF	TRBV19	TRBJ2-1
CASTGPSSDTGELFF	TRBV2	TRBJ2-2
CSARGPGGEETQYF	TRBV20-1	TRBJ2-5
CASSLRTSAGAEQYF	TRBV11-1	TRBJ2-7
CASSSSGGVVRTDTQYF	TRBV7-2	TRBJ2-3
CASSSTLSTDTQYF	TRBV6-2/TRBV6-3	TRBJ2-3
CASSLTTGGPEAFF	TRBV7-6	TRBJ1-1
CASSPTGMGTDTQYF	TRBV19	TRBJ2-3
CSATGTTYEQYF	TRBV20-1	TRBJ2-7
CASSLGPGGAYNEQFF	TRBV5-3	TRBJ2-1